Below, 16 T cell receptor beta chains from the same sample are listed, as sequenced in a study of tissue T cells after allogeneic stem cell transplantation. Described time point: mouse harvest day 7 after allogeneic transplant. Mouse grafts combined 10^7 T-cell-depleted bone marrow cells with 10^6 splenic CD5+ T cells. Profiling relied on immunoSEQ multiplex PCR, and the TCRdb table lists in-frame clones only, not all of them. The sample holds roughly 7,600 clones, roughly half seen once. Sequencing was performed on gut tissue. The receptors were gathered from a female BALB/c mouse given C57BL/6 T cells with graft-versus-host disease after an allogeneic hematopoietic cell transplant.

This clone turned up a few times. Germline and genes: mouse. The CDR3 end lies 1 residue beyond the end of the read and is filled in from the germline J gene. This chain joins TRBV3 and TRBJ2-7, with TRBD2 identical over 10 bases. In germline, CDR1 is SNHLY, CDR2 FYNGKV (reference sequence). The CDR3 covers 13 residues. Trimming took 5 bases from V and 3 from J; bases not matched to a gene: 1. The CDR3: CASSRTGGYEQYF. The part of the CDR3 DNA that was read is TGTGCCAGCAGCCGGACTGGGGGCTATGAACAGTAC.

Worth noting for this clone: The gene names given are mouse names. The observed sequence ends 1 residue before the CDR3 terminus, with the missing tail filled in from the germline J gene. The chain uses TRBV3 and TRBJ1-4; TRBD1 matches 9 bases. Germline CDR1 and CDR2: SNHLY and FYNGKV (reference sequence). The CDR3 has 14 residues. The ends lost 6 bases at V and 5 bases at J; junction bases unmatched: 4. This CDR3 is CASSGTGTNERLFF. The CDR3 bases that were read are TGTGCCAGCAGTGGGACAGGGACGAACGAAAGATTATTT.

On this clone itself: Gene names and germline match the mouse. The CDR3 end lies 1 residue beyond the end of the read and is filled in from the germline J gene. V usage is TRBV31 and J usage is TRBJ2-7, with 10 bases that match TRBD2. This CDR3 contains 13 residues. V was clipped by 1 base and J by 4 bases; unmatched bases: 1. Germline values: CDR1 GKSSPN, CDR2 SITVG. This chain's CDR3 is CAWSRDWGYEQYF. The covered CDR3 bases are TGTGCCTGGAGTCGGGACTGGGGATATGAACAGTAC.

In regard to this clone: Mouse germline and gene names are used. From the germline J gene comes the end of the CDR3, since the read stops 1 residue before it. The rearrangement joins TRBV12-1 to TRBJ2-5; D uncertain. Germline loops: CDR1 SGHSN, CDR2 HYEKVE. This CDR3 is built from 11 residues. Between the trimmed V and J ends, which lost 0 bases and 4 bases, there was a span of 1 base. CDR3 DNA (partial): TGTGCCAGCTCTCTCGAAGACACCCAGTAC. This encodes CASSLEDTQY. The whole CDR3 protein is CASSLEDTQYF.

Concerning this clone itself: The genes are named according to mouse. Read sequence stops 1 residue before the CDR3 end, and the germline J gene provides the missing end. This chain connects TRBV26 to TRBJ2-4, with 8 bases lining up with TRBD1. The junction had 3 bases not matched to a gene; V was cut back by 2 bases and J by 2 bases. The CDR3 spans 15 residues. Germline CDR1 is KGHPV and CDR2 is FQNQEV (reference sequence). The CDR3 protein is CASSLTGGNQNTLYF. Incomplete CDR3 DNA: TGTGCCAGCAGTCTGACAGGGGGAAATCAAAACACCTTGTAC. Supplemented by reference TRBV26 and TRBJ2-4, the full variable domain reads NSKVIQTPRYLVKGQGQKAKMRCIPEKGHPVVFWYQQNKNNEFKFLINFQNQEVLQQIDMTEKRFSAECPSNSPCSLEIQSSEAGDSALYLCASSLTGGNQNTLYFGAGTRLSVL.

Only a few counts were recorded for this clone. Gene names follow the mouse nomenclature. The covered CDR3 bases are TGTGCCAGCAGTTTAGAGGACAGGGGGCTCGACACCCAGTAC. Its protein is CASSLEDRGLDTQY. The CDR3 as a whole reads CASSLEDRGLDTQYF. The rearrangement joins TRBV14 to TRBJ2-5, with TRBD1 matching over 11 bases. The read gets to within 1 residue of the CDR3 end, and the germline J gene fills in the rest. This CDR3 region has 15 residues. V shed 2 bases, J shed 6 bases, and the junction held 5 bases outside the gene matches. CDR1 is SGHDT and CDR2 is FRDEAV in the germline V gene. The full variable domain, completed using reference TRBV14 and TRBJ2-5, is EAGVTQSPRYAVLQEGQAVSFWCDPISGHDTLYWYQQPRDQGPQLLVYFRDEAVIDNSQLPSDRFSAVRPKGTNSTLKIQSAKQGDTATYLCASSLEDRGLDTQYFGPGTRLLVL.

This clone was counted between two and nine times. Gene labels here are mouse ones. The read terminates 1 residue before the CDR3 end, so the remaining end is supplied by the germline J gene. The V gene is TRBV23, the J gene TRBJ1-5. The length of the CDR3 is 13 residues. Germline V gene sequence: CDR1 KGHTA, CDR2 FQNQQP. The DNA read from the CDR3 is TGCTCCAGCAGTCAACTCCCTAACCAGGCTCCGCTT. This gives the protein CSSSQLPNQAPL. The full CDR3 protein reads CSSSQLPNQAPLF.

Concerning this clone: Germline and genes: mouse. The read ends 1 residue before the CDR3 terminus; that terminus is restored from the germline J gene. The chain couples TRBV16 to TRBJ1-1, with 9 bases matching TRBD1. Germline V CDR1 and CDR2: SGHSA, FRNQAP. J was trimmed by 0 bases and V by 4 bases; bases with no gene match: 0. This CDR3 comprises 14 residues. The sequenced CDR3 bases are TGTGCAAGCAGCTGGACAGGGGCAAACACAGAAGTCTTC. Protein: CASSWTGANTEVF. The entire CDR3 reads CASSWTGANTEVFF. The whole variable domain, filled in from reference TRBV16 and TRBJ1-1, reads NAGVIQTPRHKVTGKGQEATLWCEPISGHSAVFWYRQTIVQGLEFLTYFRNQAPIDDSGMPKERFSAQMPNQSHSTLKIQSTQPQDSAVYLCASSWTGANTEVFFGKGTRLTVV.

Concerning this clone: Gene and germline names: mouse. CDR3 DNA, as far as it was read: TGTGCCAGCAGTCTCCGAATTAGTCAAAACACCTTGTAC. It yields the protein CASSLRISQNTLY. The full CDR3 sequence reads CASSLRISQNTLYF. The chain is built from TRBV26 and TRBJ2-4, with no clear D. The DNA ends 1 residue before the CDR3 does, and the rest of the CDR3 is filled in from the germline J gene. The CDR3 length is 14 residues. V gave up 3 bases and J gave up 0 bases, with 7 bases separating them. CDR1 is KGHPV, CDR2 FQNQEV, per germline (reference sequence).

A remark on this clone: Gene labels here are mouse ones. The read falls 1 residue short of the CDR3 end, and the missing part is taken from the germline J gene. The chain uses TRBV16 and TRBJ1-1; D might be TRBD1 (5 bases). The germline V gene encodes CDR1 SGHSA and CDR2 FRNQAP. Trimming stripped 4 bases from V and 0 bases from J, with 15 bases between. The CDR3 length is 16 residues. CDR3 sequence reads: CASSSSFRDPNTEVFF. The covered CDR3 bases are TGTGCAAGCAGCTCCTCCTTCCGGGACCCAAACACAGAAGTCTTC.

A note on this clone: Genes here carry mouse names. CDR3 sequence reads: CASSLGVANTEVFF. The sequenced CDR3 bases are TGTGCCAGCAGTCTGGGGGTTGCAAACACAGAAGTCTTC. This chain uses TRBV26 with TRBJ1-1; D remains ambiguous. The read falls 1 residue short of the CDR3 end, and the missing part is taken from the germline J gene. V was cut by 2 bases and J by 0 bases, with 7 bases left in between. Germline CDR1 is KGHPV and CDR2 is FQNQEV (reference sequence). This CDR3 has 14 residues.

This clone has only a few counts. Gene names are the mouse ones. The CDR3 extends 1 residue past the end of the read, so its final part is completed from the germline J gene. The chain is built from TRBV23 and TRBJ1-3; the listed D gene, TRBD1, was not tested against the DNA. CDR3 size: 15 residues. Germline loops: CDR1 KGHTA, CDR2 FQNQQP. The part of the CDR3 DNA that was read is TGCTCCAGCAGTCAATCGACACATTCTGGAAATACGCTCTAT. This gives the protein CSSSQSTHSGNTLY. The whole CDR3 region reads CSSSQSTHSGNTLYF.

A remark on this clone: Gene names are the mouse ones. The read terminates 1 residue ahead of where the CDR3 ends, so the germline J gene completes it. The V gene is TRBV26, the J gene TRBJ2-4; D not resolved. The CDR3 covers 13 residues. Deletions cut 5 bases from V and 0 bases from J, with 6 bases between. Germline V gene sequence: CDR1 KGHPV, CDR2 FQNQEV (reference sequence). The CDR3 DNA, read in part, is TGTGCCAGCAGTTTCATGAGTCAAAACACCTTGTAC. Amino acids: CASSFMSQNTLY. The whole CDR3 reads CASSFMSQNTLYF.

This clone was seen a few times. Germline and genes: mouse. The CDR3 spells CGGLNRNSGNTLYF. CDR3 DNA (partial): TGTGGTGGATTAAACAGAAATTCTGGAAATACGCTCTAT. The chain combines TRBV20 with TRBJ1-3; D gene unclear. Sequencing ends 1 residue short of the CDR3 end; the germline J gene provides the rest. The length of the CDR3 is 14 residues. Germline values: CDR1 GFQATS, CDR2 STVNSAI. V lost 7 bases to trimming and J lost 0 bases, with 13 bases between them.

Concerning this clone: Gene names follow the mouse nomenclature. The CDR3 end lies 1 residue beyond the end of the read and is filled in from the germline J gene. V is TRBV29 and J is TRBJ1-3, with D tentatively TRBD1 (6 bases). Trimming took off 0 bases at V and 0 bases at J, with 6 bases between the two ends. Germline CDR1 is MSHET and CDR2 is SYDVDS. The CDR3 loop spans 15 amino acids. The part of the CDR3 DNA that was read is TGTGCTAGCAGTTTATCGGGACATTCTGGAAATACGCTCTAT. Its translation: CASSLSGHSGNTLY. The complete CDR3 reads CASSLSGHSGNTLYF. Using reference TRBV29 and TRBJ1-3 for the parts outside the CDR3, the full variable domain is DMKVTQMPRYLIKRMGENVLLECGQDMSHETMYWYRQDPGLGLQLIYISYDVDSNSEGDIPKGYRVSRKKREHFSLILDSAKTNQTSVYFCASSLSGHSGNTLYFGEGSRLIVV.

As regards this clone: Mouse names are used for the genes. Read data end 1 residue before the CDR3 end; the end is taken from the germline J gene. The chain is built from TRBV19 and TRBJ1-2; D ambiguous. The germline V gene has CDR1 FNHDT and CDR2 SITEND (reference sequence). Trimming left V 5 bases short and J 0 bases short, with 14 bases between. CDR3 length equals 15 residues. CDR3 loop: CASSRSWLSNSDYTF. CDR3 DNA, as far as it was read: TGTGCCAGCAGCCGGTCCTGGCTTTCAAACTCCGACTACACC.